The entry that follows covers one TCR beta chain sequence. Its antigen is not identified. Profiled with immunoSEQ multiplex PCR; TCRdb holds only in-frame clones, not every one. The data show about 490,000 clones, with about three quarters seen just once and under 15% held by the top ten. This sample was included in a study of shared clonotypes between healthy human individuals. Study-wide results and caveats: Sampling used blood alone; tissue repertoires probably differ. Clonotype sharing among the donors was expected to vary with sequencing depth.

Researchers drew on some 97 million PBMCs for genomic DNA from unsorted samples. CDR1 is LNHNV and CDR2 is YYDKDF in the germline V gene (reference sequence). The J segment lost 0 bases and the V segment lost 5 bases, leaving 8 bases of the junction unmatched. The CDR3 loop spans 18 amino acids. This chain connects TRBV15 to TRBJ2-6; 9 nucleotides line up with TRBD1. Input material: PBMCs. This sequence was found in a woman aged 40 to 50 in good health. Some clones in this sample may be carry-over from other donors' samples. In DNA, the CDR3 is TGTGCCACCAGCCGCGCCGGGACAGGGTTCTCTGGGGCCAACGTCCTGACTTTC. It encodes CATSRAGTGFSGANVLTF.